The T cell receptor (beta chain) under discussion was sequenced for a study of T cell responses to AZD1222 COVID-19 vaccine. The V gene lost 3 bases and the J gene lost 4 bases, with 7 bases spanning the gap. CDR3 length: 13 amino acids. Assay: immunoSEQ multiplex PCR; the TCRdb copy retains only in-frame clones and omits some. The sample lists approximately 120,000 clones; 70% to 90% were seen once. This clonotype was obtained from an adult who received the AZD1222 COVID-19 vaccine. The chain links TRBV12-3 or TRBV12-4 to TRBJ1-3; no firm D call. Material: peripheral blood, obtained 28 days after the second AZD1222 dose. The CDR3 sequence: CASSFHMGNTIYF. In nucleotides, the CDR3 is TGTGCCAGCAGTTTTCACATGGGAAACACCATATATTTT.